Below, 27 T cell receptor beta chains from the same sample are listed, as sequenced in a study of Ad26.COV2.S vaccination and SARS-CoV-2 variants. As for treatment: over 15 received Ad26.COV2.S at low or high dose, single or two shots; five or six received placebo; per-sample allocation not given. Sampling happened 63 days after the first vaccine or placebo injection. The protocol was immunoSEQ multiplex PCR, while the TCRdb copy is restricted to in-frame clones and leaves out a portion. The sample holds a few hundred thousand clones; 80% to 95% are singletons and the top ten take 12%. The material was peripheral blood, obtained in a trial of Ad26.COV2.S vaccine versus placebo. The receptors were gathered from a person between 18 and 60 years old who received the Ad26.COV2.S COVID-19 vaccine or a placebo.

This clone was found once. This chain links TRBV7-2 with TRBJ1-2, with 7 bases that match TRBD1. The germline gives CDR1 SGHTA, CDR2 FQGNSA. Trimming removed 5 bases from V and 0 bases from J; junction bases left unmatched: 12. This CDR3 contains 17 residues. Here the CDR3 DNA reads TGTGCCAGCAGCCCGCGGGACAGCCCCAGAACTAACTATGGCTACACCTTC. Translated, it gives CASSPRDSPRTNYGYTF.

This chain links TRBV7-2 with TRBJ1-5, with 10 bases identical to TRBD1. The CDR3 is 17 residues long. CDR1 is SGHTA and CDR2 is FQGNSA in the germline V gene. V shed 4 bases and J 2 bases; nucleotides not matched to a gene: 8. DNA of the CDR3: TGTGCCAGCAGCTCCAGACAGGGGGCGTTCGGCAATCAGCCCCAGCATTTT. This encodes CASSSRQGAFGNQPQHF.

This chain links TRBV18 with TRBJ2-7; no clear D. Germline V gives CDR1 KGHSH, CDR2 LQKENI. V was clipped by 2 bases and J by 1 base, with 12 bases between them. The CDR3 length is 15 residues. The CDR3 nucleotides are TGTGCCAGCTCACCATCACCAGGAACTTCCTACGAGCAGTACTTC. Amino acids: CASSPSPGTSYEQYF.

The chain has TRBV24-1 and TRBJ2-3; 8 positions match TRBD2. The CDR3 sequence is 18 residues long. V lost 4 bases and J lost 3; bases outside the gene matches: 14. Germline V lookup: CDR1 KGHDR, CDR2 SFDVKD. CDR3 protein: CATSDPRGSGRETDTQYF. CDR3 sequence (DNA): TGTGCCACCAGTGACCCGAGGGGGAGCGGGAGAGAGACAGATACGCAGTATTTT.

This clone was counted once. The CDR3, as DNA: TGTGCCAGCAGCGCCCATAATTCGACAGGGAGCTCCTATAATTCACCCCTCCACTTT. Its translation: CASSAHNSTGSSYNSPLHF. The chain joins TRBV7-2 to TRBJ1-6, with TRBD1 matching 7 bases. The CDR3 consists of 19 residues. Germline-derived CDR1 and CDR2 are SGHTA and FQGNSA. V lost 5 bases and J lost 0; bases outside the gene matches: 13.

The chain employs TRBV7-8 and TRBJ2-1; TRBD1 or TRBD2 may be the D gene (5 bases each). There are 17 residues in the CDR3. The germline gives CDR1 SGHVS, CDR2 FQNEAQ. With 5 bases removed from V and 6 bases from J, the gap between germline ends came to 23 bases. The CDR3 spells CASSPSQNRFPTNEQFF. CDR3 in DNA: TGTGCCAGCAGCCCTAGCCAGAACAGGTTTCCCACCAATGAGCAGTTCTTC.

The gene calls are TRBV18 and TRBJ2-5; weak D call: TRBD1 (6 bases). Germline V CDR1 and CDR2: KGHSH, LQKENI. There are 16 residues in the CDR3. Trimming shortened V by 1 base and J by 4 bases, and 16 bases separated the two germline ends. For the CDR3, the DNA is TGTGCCAGCTCACCACGGGTCGTCTCAGGGGTAGAGACCCAGTACTTC. Its translation is CASSPRVVSGVETQYF.

The V gene is TRBV4-3, the J gene TRBJ2-7; 8 bases are a match to TRBD2. V gave up 6 bases and J gave up 3 bases; unmatched junction bases: 4. The CDR3 length is 13 residues. CDR1 and CDR2 from the germline V gene are LGHNA and YSLEER. CDR3 amino acids: CASRPGTSYEQYF. The CDR3, as DNA: TGCGCCAGCAGACCCGGGACTAGCTACGAGCAGTACTTC.

This chain connects TRBV6-6 to TRBJ2-7; perhaps D is TRBD1 or TRBD2 (5 bases each). The germline CDR1 and CDR2 sequences are MNHNY and SVGAGI (reference sequence). The CDR3 consists of 14 residues. Trimming pared 6 bases from V and 6 bases from J, leaving 18 bases between. This CDR3 reads CASSLFRDPGEQYF. DNA for the CDR3: TGTGCCAGCAGCCTTTTCAGGGACCCGGGCGAGCAGTACTTC.

This rearrangement joins TRBV7-9 to TRBJ1-2; 8 nucleotides align to TRBD1. CDR1 and CDR2 from the germline V gene are SEHNR and FQNEAQ (reference sequence). V lost 2 bases and J lost 1; bases outside the gene matches: 6. The CDR3 runs 16 residues. CDR3 nucleotide sequence: TGTGCCAGCAGCTTAAAGGACAGGGAGGTTAACTATGGCTACACCTTC. This encodes CASSLKDREVNYGYTF.

This clone appeared a single time. This rearrangement joins TRBV7-2 to TRBJ1-6; unclear D gene. V shed 1 base and J shed 6 bases, with 10 bases lying between them. The CDR3 is made up of 15 amino acids. Germline-derived CDR1 and CDR2 are SGHTA and FQGNSA. CDR3 protein: CASSLEAVINSPLHF. In nucleotides, the CDR3 is TGTGCCAGCAGCTTAGAGGCAGTAATTAATTCACCCCTCCACTTT.

This chain uses TRBV5-1 with TRBJ2-1; 8 bases align to TRBD2. Germline loops: CDR1 SGHRS, CDR2 YFSETQ. This CDR3 spans 15 amino acids. Losses at the gene ends were 3 bases for V and 6 bases for J; bases not matched to a gene: 8. CDR3 coding DNA: TGCGCCAGCAGCTCCCAGAATCTAGCGGGCAATGAGCAGTTCTTC. This codes for CASSSQNLAGNEQFF.

The chain recombines TRBV19 with TRBJ1-1; 7 bases are a match to TRBD1. In germline, CDR1 is LNHDA, CDR2 SQIVND (reference sequence). V dropped 2 bases and J dropped 2; count of bases not matched to a gene: 2. The CDR3 contains 14 residues. The CDR3 nucleotides read TGTGCCAGTAGTATAACAGGGGCTAACACTGAAGCTTTCTTT. This gives the protein CASSITGANTEAFF.

V usage is TRBV18 and J usage is TRBJ2-2; 9 bases align to TRBD1. The CDR3 is 15 amino acids. Losses at the gene ends were 2 bases for V and 3 bases for J; bases not matched to a gene: 1. CDR1 is KGHSH, CDR2 LQKENI, per germline. CDR3 sequence: CASSPTGGDTGELFF. For the CDR3, the DNA is TGTGCCAGCTCACCAACAGGGGGCGACACCGGGGAGCTGTTTTTT.

This chain joins TRBV18 and TRBJ1-6; TRBD1 agrees at 8 bases. From germline, CDR1 is KGHSH and CDR2 LQKENI. V was pared by 1 base and J by 0 bases, with 8 bases of the junction left unmatched. The CDR3 is 19 residues long. The CDR3 DNA sequence: TGTGCCAGCTCACCACTAAAACAGGGGGACAGCTCCTATAATTCACCCCTCCACTTT. Translation: CASSPLKQGDSSYNSPLHF.

This clone was found a few times. This specimen includes other DNA sequences encoding the same CDR3. This chain links TRBV14 with TRBJ1-1; perhaps TRBD1 as D (5 bases). Trimming removed 0 bases from V and 5 bases from J, with 10 bases in between. Germline loops: CDR1 SGHDN, CDR2 FVKESK. CDR3 length: 14 amino acids. This chain's CDR3 is CASSQDRWGTEAFF. The DNA for the CDR3 is TGTGCCAGCAGCCAAGATCGGTGGGGGACTGAAGCTTTCTTT. Full variable domain (rest looked up from reference TRBV14 and TRBJ1-1): EAGVTQFPSHSVIEKGQTVTLRCDPISGHDNLYWYRRVMGKEIKFLLHFVKESKQDESGMPNNRFLAERTGGTYSTLKVQPAELEDSGVYFCASSQDRWGTEAFFGQGTRLTVV.

This sequence joins TRBV4-2 and TRBJ2-2, with 8 nucleotides matching TRBD1. This CDR3 is 17 amino acids long. V shed 3 bases and J 4 bases; nucleotides not matched to a gene: 10. Germline V gene lookup returns CDR1 LGHNA and CDR2 YNFKEQ. CDR3 residues: CASSHPKATGATGELFF. CDR3 DNA: TGTGCCAGCAGCCACCCCAAGGCGACAGGGGCCACCGGGGAGCTGTTTTTT.

J is TRBJ2-5 and V is TRBV5-1, with 7 bases lining up with TRBD1. The CDR3 spans 14 residues. Losses at the gene ends were 4 bases for V and 5 bases for J; bases not matched to a gene: 8. Looked up from germline, CDR1 is SGHRS and CDR2 is YFSETQ. The CDR3 protein is CASSLTGTDETQYF. CDR3 in DNA: TGCGCCAGCAGCCTCACCGGGACAGACGAGACCCAGTACTTC. Together with reference TRBV5-1 and TRBJ2-5, the CDR3 gives the full variable domain: KAGVTQTPRYLIKTRGQQVTLSCSPISGHRSVSWYQQTPGQGLQFLFEYFSETQRNKGNFPGRFSGRQFSNSRSEMNVSTLELGDSALYLCASSLTGTDETQYFGPGTRLLVL.

The chain links TRBV14 to TRBJ1-1; D is uncertain. There are 14 residues in the CDR3. V was trimmed by 0 bases and J by 4 bases, leaving 9 bases between them. In germline, CDR1 is SGHDN, CDR2 FVKESK. The CDR3 loop is CASSQDLGSTEAFF. In nucleotides, the CDR3 is TGTGCCAGCAGCCAAGATCTGGGGAGCACTGAAGCTTTCTTT.

The V gene is TRBV29-1, the J gene TRBJ2-2; D gene unclear. Trimming removed 4 bases from V and 2 bases from J, with 8 bases in between. The CDR3 covers 13 residues. Germline CDR1 and CDR2: SQVTM and ANQGSEA. This CDR3 is CSVGSSNTGELFF. The CDR3 DNA sequence: TGCAGCGTTGGGAGTTCCAACACCGGGGAGCTGTTTTTT.

The chain carries TRBV7-3 and TRBJ1-3, with 7 bases fitting TRBD1. J was trimmed by 3 bases and V by 1 base; bases with no gene match: 3. Germline V lookup: CDR1 SGHTA, CDR2 FQGTGA. CDR3 length: 15 amino acids. CDR3 DNA sequence: TGTGCCAGCAGCTTAAACAGGGGATATGGAAACACCATATATTTT. Translated: CASSLNRGYGNTIYF.

The chain joins TRBV14 to TRBJ2-7, with 11 bases that match TRBD2. This CDR3 is 23 amino acids long. Germline loops: CDR1 SGHDN, CDR2 FVKESK. The V gene end was trimmed by 0 bases and the J gene end by 4 bases; junction bases not matched to a gene: 26. CDR3 sequence reads: CASSQEGPRAPNTRTSGRYEQYF. DNA of the CDR3: TGTGCCAGCAGCCAAGAGGGCCCAAGAGCCCCGAACACCAGGACTAGCGGGCGATACGAGCAGTACTTC.

This clone has only a few counts. The chain carries TRBV30 and TRBJ2-7; no reliable D call. CDR1 GTSNPN and CDR2 SVGIG come from the germline V gene (reference sequence). CDR3 size: 13 residues. V dropped 0 bases and J dropped 2 bases, with 8 bases sitting between them. DNA for the CDR3: TGTGCCTGGAGTGTATCGTCCACCTACGAGCAGTACTTC. Translation: CAWSVSSTYEQYF.

The rearrangement links TRBV5-1 to TRBJ2-7, with 13 bases fitting TRBD2. The CDR3 consists of 15 residues. The germline gives CDR1 SGHRS, CDR2 YFSETQ. J lost 2 bases, V lost 4 bases, and 3 bases had no gene match. The CDR3 sequence: CASSEGLAGTYEQYF. The CDR3, as DNA: TGCGCCAGCAGCGAGGGACTAGCGGGGACCTACGAGCAGTACTTC.

This clone was seen only once. V and J are TRBV4-3 and TRBJ1-4; the match to TRBD1 covers 7 bases. The CDR3 consists of 18 residues. Losses at the gene ends were 8 bases for V and 0 bases for J; bases not matched to a gene: 15. The germline V gene encodes CDR1 LGHNA and CDR2 YSLEER. The CDR3 DNA reads TGCGCCAGCTCACCGGGACAGAACCTTCCTTCAACTAATGAAAAACTGTTTTTT. It translates to CASSPGQNLPSTNEKLFF.

The chain joins TRBV19 to TRBJ1-1, with 9 bases identical to TRBD1. The germline V gene has CDR1 LNHDA and CDR2 SQIVND (reference sequence). This CDR3 is built from 16 residues. With 4 bases clipped from V and 3 bases from J, the junction kept 9 bases outside the gene matches. The CDR3 DNA reads as TGTGCCAGTAGTAACACAGGGGGCTGGGAGGACACTGAAGCTTTCTTT. It is translated as CASSNTGGWEDTEAFF.

The genes are TRBV5-3 and TRBJ1-2, with D unresolved. TRBV5-3 is an ORF, and what it does is uncertain. The CDR3 runs 12 residues. The V end lost 0 bases, the J end lost 7 bases, and 7 bases lay between the germline ends. Here the CDR3 reads CARSLGGFGYTF. The CDR3 DNA follows: TGTGCCAGAAGCTTGGGGGGATTTGGCTACACCTTC.